The 8 T cell receptor beta chains presented below share a single source sample, sequenced in a study of OX40 agonist ivuxolimab in advanced cancers. Clones were read by immunoSEQ multiplex PCR, and TCRdb kept only the in-frame ones, dropping some. The table records approximately 91,000 clones, roughly 87% of them present only once. This sample comprised CD4+ or CD8+ T cells sorted from blood, obtained in a trial of the OX40 agonist ivuxolimab. The receptor set was obtained from an adult with an advanced solid tumor such as melanoma, head and neck, liver or kidney cancer.

V and J are TRBV5-4 and TRBJ2-7; unclear D gene. Per germline, CDR1 SGHNT and CDR2 YYREEE (reference sequence). V was shortened by 3 bases and J by 2 bases, with 18 bases between the two germline ends. There are 16 residues in the CDR3. The CDR3 spells CASSSHSGQAAYEQYF. For the CDR3, the DNA is TGTGCCAGCAGCTCCCATTCAGGCCAGGCCGCCTACGAGCAGTACTTC. Looking up the rest from reference TRBV5-4 and TRBJ2-7 gives the full variable domain: ETGVTQSPTHLIKTRGQQVTLRCSSQSGHNTVSWYQQALGQGPQFIFQYYREEENGRGNFPPRFSGLQFPNYSSELNVNALELDDSALYLCASSSHSGQAAYEQYFGPGTRLTVT.

The rearrangement links TRBV19 to TRBJ1-1, with a weak D call TRBD1 (6 bases). This CDR3 contains 15 residues. The ends were cut back, 3 bases at V and 1 base at J, with 12 bases in the middle. From germline, CDR1 is LNHDA and CDR2 SQIVND (reference sequence). CDR3: CASSIRGAGNTEAFF. CDR3 nucleotide sequence: TGTGCCAGTAGTATCCGGGGGGCAGGGAACACTGAAGCTTTCTTT. The full variable domain, its missing parts supplied by reference TRBV19 and TRBJ1-1, is DGGITQSPKYLFRKEGQNVTLSCEQNLNHDAMYWYRQDPGQGLRLIYYSQIVNDFQKGDIAEGYSVSREKKESFPLTVTSAQKNPTAFYLCASSIRGAGNTEAFFGQGTRLTVV.

The rearrangement joins TRBV7-8 to TRBJ2-2; 11 positions match TRBD2. J gave up 4 bases and V 5 bases, and 6 bases lay outside the gene matches. Germline CDR1 is SGHVS and CDR2 is FQNEAQ. The CDR3 is 16 residues long. CDR3 DNA sequence: TGTGCCAGCAGCCTCACTAGCGGGGGCCTCACCGGGGAGCTGTTTTTT. Its protein is CASSLTSGGLTGELFF.

The V call is TRBV6-5, the J call TRBJ1-3; D is uncertain. Trimming cost V 4 bases and J 0 bases, with 7 bases left between them. From germline, CDR1 is MNHEY and CDR2 SVGAGI. The CDR3 is 14 residues long. The CDR3 is CASSLWPSGNTIYF. In nucleotides, the CDR3 is TGTGCCAGCAGTTTGTGGCCCTCTGGAAACACCATATATTTT.

V is TRBV19 and J is TRBJ1-1, with D perhaps matching TRBD1 (6 bases). In germline, CDR1 is LNHDA, CDR2 SQIVND (reference sequence). Trimming took off 6 bases at V and 3 bases at J, with 11 bases between the two ends. The CDR3 extends over 13 amino acids. CDR3: CASSPRTDTEAFF. CDR3 coding DNA: TGTGCCAGTAGCCCCCGGACAGACACTGAAGCTTTCTTT.

About this clone itself: Since the CDR3 does not end with the conserved phenylalanine or tryptophan, this likely comes from a read error. This rearrangement joins TRBV5-5 to TRBJ1-6; TRBD1 is a possible D gene (5 bases). Per the germline V gene, CDR1 is SGHKS and CDR2 is YYEKEE (reference sequence). Trimming removed 0 bases from V and 8 bases from J, with 9 bases in between. The CDR3 is 14 amino acids. CDR3 amino acids: CASSLVQADSPLHL. The CDR3 coding sequence is TGTGCCAGCAGCTTGGTACAGGCGGATTCACCCCTCCACCTT.

This chain uses TRBV5-5 with TRBJ2-3, with 8 bases identical to TRBD2. The CDR3 runs 16 residues. Losses at the gene ends were 3 bases for V and 5 bases for J; bases not matched to a gene: 11. The germline V gene has CDR1 SGHKS and CDR2 YYEKEE (reference sequence). The chain's CDR3 is CASSSRLSGVGDTQYF. The DNA of the CDR3 is TGTGCCAGCAGCTCAAGGCTTAGCGGGGTGGGAGATACGCAGTATTTT.

This clone came up a few times. V gene TRBV28 combines with J gene TRBJ1-1, with D uncertain. CDR1 MDHEN and CDR2 SYDVKM come from the germline V gene. The CDR3 sequence is 11 residues long. Trimming removed 8 bases from V and 4 bases from J, with 8 bases in between. The CDR3 sequence: CASGYFTEAFF. The DNA for the CDR3 is TGTGCCAGCGGGTACTTCACTGAAGCTTTCTTT.